Listed here are 21 T cell receptor beta chains from one sample, sequenced in a study of blood T cell repertoires in COVID-19. Clones were read by immunoSEQ multiplex PCR, and TCRdb kept only the in-frame ones, dropping some. This table has approximately 180,000 clones, 80% to 90% appearing once. The material sequenced was peripheral blood. The source of these receptors is a man in his 60s with acute or convalescent COVID-19.

The rearrangement uses TRBV13 and TRBJ2-5, with D possibly matching TRBD2 (6 bases). The V and J ends lost 2 bases and 11 bases respectively, with 15 bases between them. The CDR3 runs to 13 residues. From germline, CDR1 is PRHDT and CDR2 FYEKMQ (reference sequence). Here the CDR3 DNA reads TGTGCCAGCAGCTTAAGTCGACCGGGGGAGCAGTACTTC. Translation: CASSLSRPGEQYF.

The CDR3 bases are TGTGCCAGTGAGGGGAGGGCGACAGGGGTTAAAGAGACCCAGTACTTC. Translated, it gives CASEGRATGVKETQYF. The V and J genes are TRBV19 and TRBJ2-5, with D maybe TRBD1 (8 bases). V gave up 8 bases and J gave up 3 bases, with 22 bases separating them. The CDR3 is 16 residues long. Germline V gene sequence: CDR1 LNHDA, CDR2 SQIVND (reference sequence). Variable domain in full (rest from reference TRBV19 and TRBJ2-5): DGGITQSPKYLFRKEGQNVTLSCEQNLNHDAMYWYRQDPGQGLRLIYYSQIVNDFQKGDIAEGYSVSREKKESFPLTVTSAQKNPTAFYLCASEGRATGVKETQYFGPGTRLLVL.

The chain recombines TRBV4-2 with TRBJ2-5; the D gene is possibly TRBD1 (5 bases). This CDR3 contains 16 residues. V was pared by 1 base and J by 1 base, with 13 bases between. Germline lookup yields CDR1 LGHNA and CDR2 YNFKEQ. The DNA of the CDR3 is TGTGCCAGCAGCCAAGCCCATACAAGGGGCCAAGAGACCCAGTACTTC. Its translation: CASSQAHTRGQETQYF.

The chain joins TRBV19 to TRBJ2-7, with 11 bases identical to TRBD1. Germline V CDR1 and CDR2: LNHDA, SQIVND (reference sequence). The CDR3 length is 14 residues. Trimming cost V 6 bases and J 2 bases; bases outside gene matches: 3. The CDR3 reads CASRRDRGTYEQYF. In nucleotides, the CDR3 is TGTGCCAGTAGGCGGGACAGGGGGACCTACGAGCAGTACTTC.

This chain joins TRBV27 and TRBJ1-1; the match to TRBD1 covers 10 bases. CDR3 length equals 16 residues. V trimming: 10 bases; J trimming: 5 bases; junction bases outside the gene matches: 16. Germline assignment: CDR1 MNHEY and CDR2 SMNVEV (reference sequence). In DNA, the CDR3 is TGTGCCACCAAGGCCGCGGGGGGACAGGGGATTACTGAAGCTTTCTTT. It is translated as CATKAAGGQGITEAFF.

This chain uses TRBV7-6 with TRBJ2-3; TRBD2 agrees at 9 bases. The CDR3 sequence is 15 residues long. Germline-derived CDR1 and CDR2 are SGHVS and FNYEAQ. V was pared by 6 bases and J by 2 bases, with 6 bases of the junction left unmatched. The CDR3 DNA follows: TGTGCCAGCAGACGTGTAGCGGGGGACACAGATACGCAGTATTTT. Translated, it gives CASRRVAGDTDTQYF.

The chain carries TRBV12-5 and TRBJ2-6; 8 positions match TRBD1. The germline V gene has CDR1 LGHNT and CDR2 FRNRAP. CDR3 length: 18 amino acids. V lost 4 bases, J lost 1 base, and 9 bases stayed unmatched. The CDR3 loop is CASGSLTGEPSGANVLTF. CDR3 nucleotides: TGTGCTAGTGGTTCCCTGACAGGGGAGCCATCTGGGGCCAACGTCCTGACTTTC. The entire variable domain, with the rest obtained from reference TRBV12-5 and TRBJ2-6, is as follows: DARVTQTPRHKVTEMGQEVTMRCQPILGHNTVFWYRQTMMQGLELLAYFRNRAPLDDSGMPKDRFSAEMPDATLATLKIQPSEPRDSAVYFCASGSLTGEPSGANVLTFGAGSRLTVL.

The chain recombines TRBV27 with TRBJ2-7; 9 bases are shared with TRBD1. Trimming removed 8 bases from V and 1 base from J; junction bases left unmatched: 3. The CDR3 has 13 residues. CDR1 is MNHEY, CDR2 SMNVEV, per germline (reference sequence). In DNA form, the CDR3 reads TGTGCCAGCCCGGACAGGGGATCCTACGAGCAGTACTTC. It yields the protein CASPDRGSYEQYF.

The rearrangement links TRBV28 to TRBJ2-3; D is possibly TRBD2 (5 bases). The V gene lost 5 bases and the J gene lost 6 bases, with 21 bases spanning the gap. The CDR3 loop spans 16 amino acids. Germline V gene data show CDR1 as MDHEN and CDR2 as SYDVKM. The CDR3 region has the DNA TGTGCCAGCAGTCCCCGGAGGAGCGGAACTCGCGATACGCAGTATTTT. Translating gives CASSPRRSGTRDTQYF. The complete variable domain, with remaining parts taken from reference TRBV28 and TRBJ2-3, reads DVKVTQSSRYLVKRTGEKVFLECVQDMDHENMFWYRQDPGLGLRLIYFSYDVKMKEKGDIPEGYSVSREKKERFSLILESASTNQTSMYLCASSPRRSGTRDTQYFGPGTRLTVL.

The chain employs TRBV28 and TRBJ1-5; 9 positions match TRBD1. Losses at the gene ends were 11 bases for V and 6 bases for J; bases not matched to a gene: 14. There are 15 residues in the CDR3. Germline V gene lookup returns CDR1 MDHEN and CDR2 SYDVKM. The CDR3 nucleotides read TGTGCCTCCTCAACACAGGGGGCGGGAAGTCAGCCCCAGCATTTT. The encoded protein is CASSTQGAGSQPQHF. The whole variable domain, remainder taken from reference TRBV28 and TRBJ1-5, is DVKVTQSSRYLVKRTGEKVFLECVQDMDHENMFWYRQDPGLGLRLIYFSYDVKMKEKGDIPEGYSVSREKKERFSLILESASTNQTSMYLCASSTQGAGSQPQHFGDGTRLSIL.

The chain uses TRBV6-5 and TRBJ1-2; D might be TRBD1 (6 bases). This CDR3 has 15 residues. Per the germline V gene, CDR1 is MNHEY and CDR2 is SVGAGI. V shed 0 bases and J shed 6 bases, with 14 bases lying between them. In DNA form, the CDR3 reads TGTGCCAGCAGTTACTCCGGGACATACAGGAATGGCTACACCTTC. It codes for CASSYSGTYRNGYTF.

The V call is TRBV6-1, the J call TRBJ1-1; no definite D call. CDR1 is MNHNS, CDR2 SASEGT, per germline. The CDR3 totals 14 residues. V was pared by 2 bases and J by 5 bases, with 12 bases between. The CDR3 loop reads CASSELQLFTEAFF. CDR3 in DNA: TGTGCCAGCAGTGAATTACAGCTTTTTACTGAAGCTTTCTTT.

The chain combines TRBV19 with TRBJ2-2, with 12 bases matching TRBD2. CDR1 LNHDA and CDR2 SQIVND come from the germline V gene (reference sequence). V dropped 4 bases and J dropped 2; count of bases not matched to a gene: 8. The CDR3 runs 18 residues. The CDR3 protein is CASSSRLAGDLNTGELFF. In DNA form, the CDR3 reads TGTGCCAGTAGTAGCCGACTAGCGGGAGACTTAAACACCGGGGAGCTGTTTTTT.

V is TRBV9 and J is TRBJ2-6; 14 bases are a match to TRBD2. J was trimmed by 1 base and V by 4 bases; bases with no gene match: 7. Germline lookup yields CDR1 SGDLS and CDR2 YYNGEE. The CDR3 contains 19 residues. The CDR3 bases are TGTGCCAGCAGCTTAGGACTAGCGGGAGGCTCTTCTGGGGCCAACGTCCTGACTTTC. This translates into CASSLGLAGGSSGANVLTF.

The genes are TRBV25-1 and TRBJ2-7; 11 nucleotides agree with TRBD2. The V gene end was trimmed by 5 bases and the J gene end by 0 bases; junction bases not matched to a gene: 6. This CDR3 is built from 16 residues. Germline loops: CDR1 MGHDK, CDR2 SYGVNS. The chain's CDR3 is CASSTPGTSGSYEQYF. Written as DNA, the CDR3 is TGTGCCAGCAGTACCCCAGGGACTAGCGGCTCCTACGAGCAGTACTTC.

The V and J genes are TRBV6-5 and TRBJ2-7; possibly TRBD2 for D (6 bases). V was cut by 8 bases and J by 6 bases, with 17 bases left in between. CDR3 length: 13 amino acids. Germline loops: CDR1 MNHEY, CDR2 SVGAGI. The DNA of the CDR3 is TGTGCCAGCTGGGACTCCTCTCCGCCCGAGCAGTACTTC. Its protein product is CASWDSSPPEQYF.

This clone was picked up one time. The rearrangement uses TRBV2 and TRBJ2-1; 10 bases agree with TRBD2. Germline loops: CDR1 SNHLY, CDR2 FYNNEI. The CDR3 spans 17 residues. V gave up 8 bases and J gave up 5 bases; unmatched junction bases: 15. This chain's CDR3 is CASRASGSSGGNNEQFF. DNA of the CDR3: TGTGCCAGCCGCGCTAGCGGGAGTTCGGGGGGGAACAATGAGCAGTTCTTC. Full variable domain (outside the CDR3, taken from reference TRBV2 and TRBJ2-1): EPEVTQTPSHQVTQMGQEVILRCVPISNHLYFYWYRQILGQKVEFLVSFYNNEISEKSEIFDDQFSVERPDGSNFTLKIRSTKLEDSAMYFCASRASGSSGGNNEQFFGPGTRLTVL.

The rearrangement uses TRBV9 and TRBJ1-3; 8 bases agree with TRBD1. This CDR3 region has 16 residues. J lost 3 bases, V lost 3 bases, and 8 bases had no gene match. Germline-derived CDR1 and CDR2 are SGDLS and YYNGEE. The CDR3 DNA follows: TGTGCCAGCAGCGCTCCCGCAGGGGGCCGTGGAAACACCATATATTTT. This codes for CASSAPAGGRGNTIYF.

V and J are TRBV2 and TRBJ2-7; 7 positions match TRBD2. The trim removed 6 bases at V and 4 bases at J, leaving 6 bases unmatched. The CDR3 extends over 13 amino acids. Germline V gene lookup returns CDR1 SNHLY and CDR2 FYNNEI. Here the CDR3 DNA reads TGTGCCAGCAGGGAGACTAGCTGGTACGAGCAGTACTTC. The encoded protein is CASRETSWYEQYF.

The chain carries TRBV6-5 and TRBJ1-2; TRBD1 aligns across 7 bases. CDR3 length: 14 residues. Looked up from germline, CDR1 is MNHEY and CDR2 is SVGAGI. V was pared by 10 bases and J by 0 bases, with 8 bases of the junction left unmatched. The CDR3 spells CATGRDSPNYGYTF. The CDR3 DNA reads as TGTGCCACCGGTCGGGACAGCCCTAACTATGGCTACACCTTC.

This rearrangement joins TRBV9 to TRBJ1-5, with D perhaps TRBD1 (5 bases). Per the germline V gene, CDR1 is SGDLS and CDR2 is YYNGEE. This CDR3 spans 15 amino acids. Trimming removed 4 bases from V and 3 bases from J, with 14 bases in between. CDR3 protein: CASSPSGGVNQPQHF. The DNA of the CDR3 is TGTGCCAGCAGCCCCAGTGGGGGGGTCAATCAGCCCCAGCATTTT.